This T cell receptor beta chain was recorded in a study of vaccination and CD4 T cells after COVID-19. Background on the study: Between diagnosis and the drawing of post-COVID samples lay a median roughly 91 days (range 35 to 161). Overlapping spike pools from SARS-CoV-2 and HCoV-NL63, HCoV-OC43 and HCoV-229E served as culture stimuli.

Treatment denoted: approximately 11-day PBMC culture with coronavirus spike peptide pools or control peptides (ViraFEST assay). Half the medium was exchanged for fresh IL-2 medium on days 3 and 7. The Oncomine TCR Beta short-read assay was what sequenced the DNA obtained from cultured CD4+ T cells. TCRdb ran MiXCR on the PCR reads and lists one entry per CDR3 protein. The profile shows fewer than 15,000 distinct CDR3 sequences, less than 70% of them singletons. V lost 2 bases, J lost 1 base, and 4 bases stayed unmatched. CDR3 length: 15 amino acids. CDR1 and CDR2 from the germline V gene are SGHTA and FQGNSA. Notes on this clonotype: The antigen remains unidentified.

The receptor's source is a human donor who had recovered from COVID-19. This sequence joins TRBV7-2 and TRBJ1-1; 7 bases match TRBD1. The sequencing sample was made of CD4+ T cells from blood, cultured in vitro. The CDR3 here is CASSLPQGGNTEAFF. CDR3 sequence (DNA): TGTGCCAGCAGCTTACCGCAGGGGGGGAACACTGAAGCTTTCTTT.